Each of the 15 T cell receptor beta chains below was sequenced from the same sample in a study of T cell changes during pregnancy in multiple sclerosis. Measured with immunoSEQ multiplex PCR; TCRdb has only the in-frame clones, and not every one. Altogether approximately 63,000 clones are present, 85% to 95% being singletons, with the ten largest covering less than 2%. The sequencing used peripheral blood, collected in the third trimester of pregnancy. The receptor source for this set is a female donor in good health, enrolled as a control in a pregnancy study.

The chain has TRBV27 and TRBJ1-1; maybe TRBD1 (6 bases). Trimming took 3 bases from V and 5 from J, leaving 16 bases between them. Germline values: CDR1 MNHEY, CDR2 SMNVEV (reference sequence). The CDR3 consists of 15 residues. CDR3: CASSFLGKGVTEAFF. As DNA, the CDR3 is TGTGCCAGCAGTTTTCTTGGGAAGGGGGTTACTGAAGCTTTCTTT.

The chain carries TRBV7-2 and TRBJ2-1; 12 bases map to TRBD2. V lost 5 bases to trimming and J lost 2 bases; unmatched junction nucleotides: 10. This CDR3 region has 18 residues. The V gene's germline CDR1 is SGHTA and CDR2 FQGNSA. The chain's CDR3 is CASSRVPGLAGTYNEQFF. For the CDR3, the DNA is TGTGCCAGCAGCCGAGTCCCGGGACTAGCGGGCACCTACAATGAGCAGTTCTTC.

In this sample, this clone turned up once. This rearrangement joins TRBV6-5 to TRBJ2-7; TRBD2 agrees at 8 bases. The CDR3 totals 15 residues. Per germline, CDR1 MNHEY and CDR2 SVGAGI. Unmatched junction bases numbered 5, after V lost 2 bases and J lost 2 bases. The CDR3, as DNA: TGTGCCAGCAGTTACGCTGTAGCGGGGCCCTACGAGCAGTACTTC. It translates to CASSYAVAGPYEQYF.

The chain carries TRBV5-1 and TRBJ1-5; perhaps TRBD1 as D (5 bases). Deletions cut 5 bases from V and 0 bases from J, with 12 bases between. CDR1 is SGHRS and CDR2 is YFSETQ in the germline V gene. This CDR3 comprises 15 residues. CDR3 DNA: TGCGCCAGCAGTCGTACGGGGGATAGCAATCAGCCCCAGCATTTT. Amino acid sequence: CASSRTGDSNQPQHF.

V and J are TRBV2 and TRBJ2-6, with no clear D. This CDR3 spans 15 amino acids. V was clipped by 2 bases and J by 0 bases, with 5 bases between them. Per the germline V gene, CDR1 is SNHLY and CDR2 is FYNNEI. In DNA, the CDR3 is TGTGCCAGCAGTGAACATTTCTCTGGGGCCAACGTCCTGACTTTC. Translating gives CASSEHFSGANVLTF.

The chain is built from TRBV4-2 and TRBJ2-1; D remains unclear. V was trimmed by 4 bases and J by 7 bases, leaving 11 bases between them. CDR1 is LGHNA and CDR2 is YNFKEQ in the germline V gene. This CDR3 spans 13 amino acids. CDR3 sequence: CASSPKTVNEQFF. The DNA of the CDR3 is TGTGCCAGCAGCCCTAAGACTGTGAATGAGCAGTTCTTC.

CDR3 nucleotide sequence: TGTGCCAGCTCCATAGGGACAGGGTTCGACATTCAGTACTTC. The encoded protein is CASSIGTGFDIQYF. The chain joins TRBV18 to TRBJ2-4; 9 nucleotides line up with TRBD1. The CDR3 contains 14 residues. Germline V CDR1 and CDR2: KGHSH, LQKENI. The V and J ends lost 6 bases and 8 bases, in that order; junction bases with no gene match: 8.

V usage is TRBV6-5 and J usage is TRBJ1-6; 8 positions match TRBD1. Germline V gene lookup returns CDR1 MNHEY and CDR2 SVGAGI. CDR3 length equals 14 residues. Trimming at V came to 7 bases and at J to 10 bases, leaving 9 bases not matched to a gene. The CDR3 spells CASTRQGYGSPLHF. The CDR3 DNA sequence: TGTGCCAGCACCAGACAGGGGTATGGGTCACCCCTCCACTTT.

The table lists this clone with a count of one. The CDR3, as DNA: TGTGCCAGCTCTACTACAGGCGATGAGCAGTTCTTC. Amino acid sequence: CASSTTGDEQFF. The genes are TRBV27 and TRBJ2-1, with D possibly matching TRBD1 (5 bases). The CDR3 is 12 residues long. Germline loops: CDR1 MNHEY, CDR2 SMNVEV (reference sequence). V lost 8 bases and J 8 bases, leaving 13 bases between the germline ends.

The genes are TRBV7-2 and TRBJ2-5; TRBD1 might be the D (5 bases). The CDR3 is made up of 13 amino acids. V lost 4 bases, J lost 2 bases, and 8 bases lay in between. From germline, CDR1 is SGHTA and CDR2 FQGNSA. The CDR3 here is CASSSRQQETQYF. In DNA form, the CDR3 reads TGTGCCAGCAGCTCAAGACAGCAAGAGACCCAGTACTTC.

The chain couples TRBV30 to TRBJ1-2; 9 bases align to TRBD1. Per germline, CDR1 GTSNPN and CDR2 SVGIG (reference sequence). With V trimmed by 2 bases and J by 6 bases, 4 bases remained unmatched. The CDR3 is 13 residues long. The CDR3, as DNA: TGTGCCTGGAGTCCGGGACAGGGAGATGGCTACACCTTC. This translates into CAWSPGQGDGYTF.

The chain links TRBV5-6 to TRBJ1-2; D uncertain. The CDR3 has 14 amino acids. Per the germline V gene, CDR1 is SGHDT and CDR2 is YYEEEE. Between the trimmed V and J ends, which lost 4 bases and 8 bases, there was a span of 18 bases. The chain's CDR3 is CASSVTTAPRGYTF. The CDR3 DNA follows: TGTGCCAGCAGCGTGACGACGGCGCCGAGGGGCTACACCTTC.

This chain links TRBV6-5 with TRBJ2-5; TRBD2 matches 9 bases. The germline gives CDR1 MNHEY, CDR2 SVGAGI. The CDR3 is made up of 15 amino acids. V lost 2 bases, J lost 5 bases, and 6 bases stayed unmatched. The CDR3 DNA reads TGTGCCAGCAGTTACGTGGCGGGGGGGGTTGAGACCCAGTACTTC. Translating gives CASSYVAGGVETQYF.

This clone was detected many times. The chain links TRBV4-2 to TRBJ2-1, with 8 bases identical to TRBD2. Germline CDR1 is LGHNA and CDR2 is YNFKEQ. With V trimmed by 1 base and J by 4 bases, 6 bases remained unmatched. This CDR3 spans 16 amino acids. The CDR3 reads CASSQGGGLGYNEQFF. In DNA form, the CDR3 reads TGTGCCAGCAGCCAAGGGGGGGGACTAGGTTACAATGAGCAGTTCTTC.

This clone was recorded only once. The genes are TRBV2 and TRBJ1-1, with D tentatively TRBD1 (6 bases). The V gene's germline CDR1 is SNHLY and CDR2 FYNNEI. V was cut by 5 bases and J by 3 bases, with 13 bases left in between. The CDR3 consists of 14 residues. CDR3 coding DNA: TGTGCCAGCAGTTCAACAGGGAGGGACACTGAAGCTTTCTTT. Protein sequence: CASSSTGRDTEAFF.